The 11 T cell receptor beta chains in this list originate from one sample, sequenced in a study of blood T cells in healthy people across ages. Next came a second PCR, run for about 6 to 12 cycles, which used a sample-barcoded 5' primer along with a J-beta primer mix. Each CDR3 protein gets one entry after TCRdb re-called the 5' RACE reads with MiXCR. Found here are 700,000 or so distinct CDR3 sequences, around 41% of them singletons; the top ten hold 30%. Sequences were obtained from blood. All receptors derive from an older man in good health.

The sample holds one count of this clonotype. The V and J genes are TRBV10-3 and TRBJ1-2; TRBD1 matches 10 bases. The germline V gene encodes CDR1 ENHRY and CDR2 SYGVKD. The CDR3 has 14 amino acids. Losses at the gene ends were 3 bases for V and 9 bases for J; bases not matched to a gene: 7. DNA for the CDR3: TGTGCCATCAGTGAAGTCGGACAGGGGGAGCGCTACACCTTC. It codes for CAISEVGQGERYTF.

The table lists this clonotype with a count of one. The gene calls are TRBV7-2 and TRBJ2-2, with D maybe TRBD1 (6 bases). Trimming pared 1 base from V and 4 bases from J, leaving 10 bases between. Germline lookup yields CDR1 SGHTA and CDR2 FQGNSA. There are 15 residues in the CDR3. The DNA for the CDR3 is TGTGCCAGCAGCTTAGAGTACAGGGCCACCGGGGAGCTGTTTTTT. Amino acids: CASSLEYRATGELFF. The variable domain in full, completed from reference TRBV7-2 and TRBJ2-2, reads GAGVSQSPSNKVTEKGKDVELRCDPISGHTALYWYRQSLGQGLEFLIYFQGNSAPDKSGLPSDRFSAERTGGSVSTLTIQRTQQEDSAVYLCASSLEYRATGELFFGEGSRLTVL.

This clonotype turned up a few times. This sequence joins TRBV4-2 and TRBJ1-1; 12 bases fit TRBD1. Germline-derived CDR1 and CDR2 are LGHNA and YNFKEQ. V lost 4 bases to trimming and J lost 5 bases; unmatched junction nucleotides: 5. The CDR3 totals 15 residues. CDR3 residues: CASSPRDRGLTEAFF. The CDR3 DNA reads as TGTGCCAGCAGCCCGCGGGACAGGGGGCTGACTGAAGCTTTCTTT.

V is TRBV20-1 and J is TRBJ2-4; possibly TRBD2 for D (7 bases). Germline CDR1 is DFQATT and CDR2 is SNEGSKA (reference sequence). CDR3 length: 10 amino acids. This CDR3 is CIGGGGEQYF. CDR3 in DNA: TGCATTGGGGGGGGCGGAGAGCAGTACTTC.

The chain couples TRBV6-2 or TRBV6-3 to TRBJ2-5, with D tentatively TRBD1 (6 bases). Trimming left V 5 bases short and J 3 bases short, with 13 bases between. The germline V gene encodes CDR1 MNHEY and CDR2 SVGEGT. This CDR3 is built from 14 residues. The chain's CDR3 is CASSERQVEETQYF. The DNA for the CDR3 is TGTGCCAGCAGTGAGAGACAGGTTGAAGAGACCCAGTACTTC.

This clonotype was seen a handful of times. V and J are TRBV18 and TRBJ1-5; 7 bases map to TRBD1. J lost 2 bases, V lost 4 bases, and 2 bases had no gene match. CDR3 length: 14 residues. Germline loops: CDR1 KGHSH, CDR2 LQKENI. CDR3 amino acids: CASSRGQGNQPQHF. For the CDR3, the DNA is TGTGCCAGCTCACGAGGACAGGGCAATCAGCCCCAGCATTTT. Full variable domain (rest looked up from reference TRBV18 and TRBJ1-5): NAGVMQNPRHLVRRRGQEARLRCSPMKGHSHVYWYRQLPEEGLKFMVYLQKENIIDESGMPKERFSAEFPKEGPSILRIQQVVRGDSAAYFCASSRGQGNQPQHFGDGTRLSIL.

V is TRBV12-3 or TRBV12-4 and J is TRBJ2-1; 13 positions match TRBD2. This CDR3 has 17 amino acids. V lost 5 bases to trimming and J lost 7 bases; unmatched junction nucleotides: 11. CDR3 in amino acids: CASSTQTSGGAWNEQFF. The CDR3 bases are TGTGCCAGCAGTACGCAAACTAGCGGGGGGGCTTGGAATGAGCAGTTCTTC.

With respect to this clonotype: This may be a read error: a much more frequent sequence differs by one nucleotide. The chain uses TRBV7-2 and TRBJ2-5; D might be TRBD1 or TRBD2, each matching 5 bases. The germline CDR1 and CDR2 sequences are SGHTA and FQGNSA. The V end lost 5 bases, the J end lost 4 bases, and 14 bases lay between the germline ends. The CDR3 runs to 14 residues. This chain's CDR3 is CASSVDTGTETQYF. In DNA, the CDR3 is TGTGCCAGCAGCGTAGATACCGGGACAGAGACCCAGTACTTC.

This clonotype appeared a few times. The CDR3 is CASSPNRDPTRDTQYF. As DNA, the CDR3 is TGTGCCAGCAGCCCTAACAGGGACCCAACGAGGGATACGCAGTATTTT. V is TRBV9 and J is TRBJ2-3; a possible D gene is TRBD1 (6 bases). Germline CDR1 SGDLS, CDR2 YYNGEE. V lost 4 bases, J lost 6 bases, and 21 bases lay in between. The CDR3 contains 16 residues.

This clonotype was picked up a small number of times. A much bigger clone sits one base away, suggesting this may be a read error. This chain joins TRBV14 and TRBJ2-5; D remains ambiguous. V was trimmed by 2 bases and J by 2 bases, leaving 6 bases between them. This CDR3 has 13 amino acids. Germline V gene lookup returns CDR1 SGHDN and CDR2 FVKESK. The CDR3 region is CASSQNRQETQYF. The CDR3 nucleotides read TGTGCCAGCAGCCAAAACAGACAAGAGACCCAGTACTTC.

This clonotype was seen more than once but under ten times. V usage is TRBV27 and J usage is TRBJ2-7, with 7 bases matching TRBD1. The CDR3 contains 14 residues. V gave up 0 bases and J gave up 5 bases; unmatched junction bases: 4. Germline V lookup: CDR1 MNHEY, CDR2 SMNVEV (reference sequence). The DNA of the CDR3 is TGTGCCAGCAGTTTATCGACAGGGTTCAACGAGCAGTACTTC. Residues: CASSLSTGFNEQYF.